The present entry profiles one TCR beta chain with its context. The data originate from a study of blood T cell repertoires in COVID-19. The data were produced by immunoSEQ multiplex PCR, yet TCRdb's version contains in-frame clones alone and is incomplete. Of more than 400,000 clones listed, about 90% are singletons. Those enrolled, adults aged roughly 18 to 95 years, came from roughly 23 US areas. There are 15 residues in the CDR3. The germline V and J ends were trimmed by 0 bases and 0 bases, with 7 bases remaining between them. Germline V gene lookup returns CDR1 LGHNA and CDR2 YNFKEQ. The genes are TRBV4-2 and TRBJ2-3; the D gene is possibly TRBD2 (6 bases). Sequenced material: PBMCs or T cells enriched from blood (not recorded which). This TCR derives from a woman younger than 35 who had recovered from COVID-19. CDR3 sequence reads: CASSQELASTDTQYF. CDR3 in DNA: TGTGCCAGCAGCCAAGAACTAGCAAGCACAGATACGCAGTATTTT.